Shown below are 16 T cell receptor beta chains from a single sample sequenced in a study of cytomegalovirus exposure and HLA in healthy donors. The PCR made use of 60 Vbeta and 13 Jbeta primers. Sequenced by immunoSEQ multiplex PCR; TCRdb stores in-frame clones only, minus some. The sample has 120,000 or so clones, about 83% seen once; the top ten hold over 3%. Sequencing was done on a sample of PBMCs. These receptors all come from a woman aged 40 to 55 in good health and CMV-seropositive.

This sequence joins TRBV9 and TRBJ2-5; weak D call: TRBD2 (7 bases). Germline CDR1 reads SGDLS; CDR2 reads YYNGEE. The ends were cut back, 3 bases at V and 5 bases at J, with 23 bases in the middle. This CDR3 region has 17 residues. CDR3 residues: CASSAGGAGRAEETQYF. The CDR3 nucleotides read TGTGCCAGCAGCGCTGGGGGGGCGGGGAGGGCGGAGGAGACCCAGTACTTC.

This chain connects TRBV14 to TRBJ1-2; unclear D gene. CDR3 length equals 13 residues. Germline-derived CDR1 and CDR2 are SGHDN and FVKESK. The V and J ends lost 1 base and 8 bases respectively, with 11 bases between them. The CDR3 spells CASSQAERRGYTF. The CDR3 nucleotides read TGTGCCAGCAGCCAAGCGGAACGGCGGGGCTACACCTTC. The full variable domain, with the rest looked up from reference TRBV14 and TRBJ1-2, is EAGVTQFPSHSVIEKGQTVTLRCDPISGHDNLYWYRRVMGKEIKFLLHFVKESKQDESGMPNNRFLAERTGGTYSTLKVQPAELEDSGVYFCASSQAERRGYTFGSGTRLTVV.

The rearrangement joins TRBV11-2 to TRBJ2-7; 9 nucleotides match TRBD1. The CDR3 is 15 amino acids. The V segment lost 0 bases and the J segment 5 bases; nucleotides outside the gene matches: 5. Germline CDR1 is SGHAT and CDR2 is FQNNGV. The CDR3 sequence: CASSLEPGQGHEQYF. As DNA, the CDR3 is TGTGCCAGCAGCTTAGAACCGGGACAGGGTCACGAGCAGTACTTC.

CDR3 bases: TGCGCCAGCAGTGGTAGCGGGAGGGGTAATGAGCAGTTCTTC. This codes for CASSGSGRGNEQFF. The rearrangement uses TRBV10-1 and TRBJ2-1; TRBD2 agrees at 11 bases. The V and J ends lost 4 bases and 7 bases, in that order; junction bases with no gene match: 3. Germline CDR1 is WNHNN and CDR2 is SYGVQD (reference sequence). There are 14 residues in the CDR3.

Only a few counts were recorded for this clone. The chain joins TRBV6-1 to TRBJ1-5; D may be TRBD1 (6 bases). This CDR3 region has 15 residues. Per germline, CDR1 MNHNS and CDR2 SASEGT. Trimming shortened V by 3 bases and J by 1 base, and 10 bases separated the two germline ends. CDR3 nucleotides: TGTGCCAGCAGTGACAGGACAGAAAGCAATCAGCCCCAGCATTTT. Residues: CASSDRTESNQPQHF.

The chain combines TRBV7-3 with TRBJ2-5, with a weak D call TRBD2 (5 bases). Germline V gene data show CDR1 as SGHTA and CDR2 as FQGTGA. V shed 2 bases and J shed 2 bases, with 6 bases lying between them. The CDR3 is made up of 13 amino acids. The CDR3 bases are TGTGCCAGCAGCTTACGGGGACAAGAGACCCAGTACTTC. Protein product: CASSLRGQETQYF.

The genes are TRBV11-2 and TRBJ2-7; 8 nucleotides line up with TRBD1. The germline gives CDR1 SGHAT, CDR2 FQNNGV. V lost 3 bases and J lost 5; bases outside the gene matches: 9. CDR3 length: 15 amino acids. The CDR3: CASSLGTGPTDEQYF. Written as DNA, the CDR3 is TGTGCCAGCAGCTTGGGGACAGGCCCTACGGACGAGCAGTACTTC.

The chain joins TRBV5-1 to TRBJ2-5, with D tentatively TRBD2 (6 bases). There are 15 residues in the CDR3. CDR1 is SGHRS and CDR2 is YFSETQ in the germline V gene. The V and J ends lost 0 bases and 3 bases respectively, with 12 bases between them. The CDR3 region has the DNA TGCGCCAGCAGCTTGGGCGGGGTGGGTAAAGAGACCCAGTACTTC. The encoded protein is CASSLGGVGKETQYF.

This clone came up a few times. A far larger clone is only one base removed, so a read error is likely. DNA of the CDR3: TGCGCCAGCAGCCCTTACCAACCACAAGATACGCAGTATTTT. Its protein is CASSPYQPQDTQYF. V usage is TRBV5-1 and J usage is TRBJ2-3; D ambiguous. Trimming removed 4 bases at V and 5 bases at J, with 14 bases between. The germline gives CDR1 SGHRS, CDR2 YFSETQ. There are 14 residues in the CDR3.

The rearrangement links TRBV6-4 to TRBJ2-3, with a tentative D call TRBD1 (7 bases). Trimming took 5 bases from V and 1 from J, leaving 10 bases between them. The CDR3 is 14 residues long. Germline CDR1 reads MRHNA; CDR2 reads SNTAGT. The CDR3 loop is CASSSRGGTDTQYF. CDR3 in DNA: TGTGCCAGCAGTTCCAGGGGGGGCACAGATACGCAGTATTTT.

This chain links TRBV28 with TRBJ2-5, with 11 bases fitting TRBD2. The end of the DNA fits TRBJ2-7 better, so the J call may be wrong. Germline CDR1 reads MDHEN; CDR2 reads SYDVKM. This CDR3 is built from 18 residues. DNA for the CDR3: TGTGCCAGCAGTTTACAGGGGCCCGGAGGACTAGCGGGCTACGAGCAGTACTTC. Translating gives CASSLQGPGGLAGYEQYF.

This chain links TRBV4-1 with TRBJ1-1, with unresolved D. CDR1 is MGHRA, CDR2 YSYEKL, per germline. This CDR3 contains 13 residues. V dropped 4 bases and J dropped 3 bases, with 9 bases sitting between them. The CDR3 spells CASSPRQYTEAFF. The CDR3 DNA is TGCGCCAGCAGCCCCCGCCAGTACACTGAAGCTTTCTTT.

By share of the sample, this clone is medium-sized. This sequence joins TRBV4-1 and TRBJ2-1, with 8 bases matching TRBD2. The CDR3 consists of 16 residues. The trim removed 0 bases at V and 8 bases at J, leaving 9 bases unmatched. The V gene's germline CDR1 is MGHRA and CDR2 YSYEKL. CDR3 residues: CASSQELGTSGYEQFF. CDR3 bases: TGCGCCAGCAGCCAAGAGTTGGGTACTAGCGGTTATGAGCAGTTCTTC.

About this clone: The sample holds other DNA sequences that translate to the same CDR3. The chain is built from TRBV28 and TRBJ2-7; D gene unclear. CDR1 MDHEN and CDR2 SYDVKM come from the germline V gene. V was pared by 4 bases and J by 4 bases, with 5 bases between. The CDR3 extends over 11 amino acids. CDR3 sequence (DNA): TGTGCCAGCAGTTCACGGTACGAGCAGTACTTC. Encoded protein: CASSSRYEQYF.

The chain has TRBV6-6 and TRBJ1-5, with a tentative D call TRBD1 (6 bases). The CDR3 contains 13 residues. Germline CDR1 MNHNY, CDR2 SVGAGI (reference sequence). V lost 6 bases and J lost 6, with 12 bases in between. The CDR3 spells CASRDTGLQPQHF. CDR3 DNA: TGTGCCAGCAGGGATACAGGGCTTCAGCCCCAGCATTTT.

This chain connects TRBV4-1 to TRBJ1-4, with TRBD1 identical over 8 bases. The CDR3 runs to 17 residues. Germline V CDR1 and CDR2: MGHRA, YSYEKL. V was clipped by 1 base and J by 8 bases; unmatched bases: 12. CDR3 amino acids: CASSQALQGGVGEKLFF. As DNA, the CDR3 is TGCGCCAGCAGCCAAGCCTTACAGGGGGGGGTTGGGGAAAAACTGTTTTTT.